The source of this T cell receptor (beta chain) is a study of blood T cells in healthy people across ages. Points from the study as a whole: Unsorted PBMC input precluded a conclusive naive versus antigen-experienced comparison. More naive CD4+ cells and higher diversity were found in long-lived than in aged donors. Total diversity from one million sequenced T cells was likely underestimated.

A remark on this clonotype: Its target is not known.

Healthy Caucasians from Russia aged roughly 6 to 90 served as donors. With a J-beta primer mix and a sample-barcoded 5' primer, a second PCR ran about 7 to 12 cycles. Using its own MiXCR run on the 5' RACE reads, TCRdb lists one record per CDR3 protein. The sample records about 640,000 distinct CDR3 sequences, roughly three fifths being singletons. Germline values: CDR1 SQVTM, CDR2 ANQGSEA. CDR3 length: 12 residues. V was pared by 5 bases and J by 6 bases, with 13 bases between. The V call is TRBV29-1, the J call TRBJ1-2, with a tentative D call TRBD1 (5 bases). The sequence derives from a man in his 60s in good health. Source material: blood. The CDR3 DNA reads as TGCAGCGTTCTCTCAGGGCGGAATGGCTACACCTTC. This translates into CSVLSGRNGYTF.